This record covers a single T cell receptor beta chain. Its antigen remains unknown. These data come from a study of radiotherapy plus CTLA-4 blockade in lung cancer. General observations from the study: Early blood T cell clone changes and increased post-radiation serum interferon-beta were reportedly the strongest response predictors.

V was pared by 10 bases and J by 1 base, with 8 bases of the junction left unmatched. CDR1 is SNHLY, CDR2 FYNNEI, per germline. This CDR3 has 14 amino acids. Profiled with immunoSEQ multiplex PCR; TCRdb holds only in-frame clones, not every one. This table holds around 70,000 clones, under 85% found once. The chain links TRBV2 to TRBJ2-3, with TRBD1 identical over 7 bases. The TCR was taken from a human donor with non-small cell lung cancer who had a partial response to radiotherapy plus ipilimumab. Source: peripheral blood, taken from a patient treated with radiotherapy plus ipilimumab. CDR3 nucleotides: TGTGCCACATTCCGGGACAGTGGCACAGATACGCAGTATTTT. Protein: CATFRDSGTDTQYF.